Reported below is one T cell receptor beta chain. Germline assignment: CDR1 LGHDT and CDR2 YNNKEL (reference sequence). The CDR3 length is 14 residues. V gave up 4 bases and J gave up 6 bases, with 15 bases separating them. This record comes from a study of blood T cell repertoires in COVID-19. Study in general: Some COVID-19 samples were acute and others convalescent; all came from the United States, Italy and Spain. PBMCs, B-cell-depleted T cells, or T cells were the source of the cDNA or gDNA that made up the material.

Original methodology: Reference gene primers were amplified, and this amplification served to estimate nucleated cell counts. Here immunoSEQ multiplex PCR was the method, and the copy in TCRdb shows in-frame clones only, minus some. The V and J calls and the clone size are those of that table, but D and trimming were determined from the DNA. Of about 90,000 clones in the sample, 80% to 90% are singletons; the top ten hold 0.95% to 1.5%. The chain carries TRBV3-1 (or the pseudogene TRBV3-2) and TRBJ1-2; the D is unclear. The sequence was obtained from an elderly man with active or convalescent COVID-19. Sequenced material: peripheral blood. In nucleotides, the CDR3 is TGTGCCAGCAGCCCGAACGCGGTTCGGAATGGCTACACCTTC. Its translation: CASSPNAVRNGYTF.